One T cell receptor beta chain is described in this entry. The antigen remains undetermined. This table comes from immunoSEQ multiplex PCR, and its TCRdb copy is limited to in-frame clones, with some not included. The sample includes over 100,000 clones, approximately 90% of them seen just once. There are 15 residues in the CDR3. Germline CDR1 reads SGHAT; CDR2 reads FQNNGV. The ends were cut back, 2 bases at V and 0 bases at J, with 10 bases in the middle. These data originate in a study of siplizumab effects on memory and regulatory T cells. General study results and limits: Contribution to the alloresponse seemed major for naive T cells, which also seemed more diverse than memory cells.

The chain combines TRBV11-2 with TRBJ1-1; D is ambiguous. The source is a human donor in good health. The specimen sequenced was CD4+ T cells sorted from blood. In DNA form, the CDR3 reads TGTGCCAGCAGCTTACGGCGAGGATTGAACACTGAAGCTTTCTTT. It is translated as CASSLRRGLNTEAFF.